Listed here are 9 T cell receptor beta chains from one sample, sequenced in a study of identical twins. TCRdb used MiXCR to reprocess the 5' RACE reads, holding one entry per CDR3 protein. The repertoire includes 400,000 to 650,000 distinct CDR3 sequences, less than 25% of them detected once, and approximately 0.95% sits in the top ten. These data were also reused for a study on T cells expressing NK-cell markers.

What was sequenced was CD4+ T cells sorted from blood. All receptors derive from a woman aged 18-29 years in good health.

This clonotype was recorded once. CDR3 sequence: CSAPPRGRGGNEQFF. The CDR3 DNA reads TGCAGTGCGCCTCCGCGGGGTAGAGGTGGTAATGAGCAGTTCTTC. The V gene is TRBV20-1, the J gene TRBJ2-1; the D gene is possibly TRBD2 (6 bases). Germline V gene sequence: CDR1 DFQATT, CDR2 SNEGSKA (reference sequence). Trimming left V 6 bases short and J 7 bases short, with 22 bases between. CDR3 length: 15 amino acids.

The sample holds a few counts of this clonotype. The chain couples TRBV2 to TRBJ2-1; tentative D call: TRBD2 (6 bases). CDR3 size: 15 residues. With 6 bases removed from V and 0 bases from J, the gap between germline ends came to 12 bases. Germline assignment: CDR1 SNHLY and CDR2 FYNNEI. CDR3 in DNA: TGTGCCAGCAGGAGACTAGTGAGCTCCTACAATGAGCAGTTCTTC. Protein product: CASRRLVSSYNEQFF.

The chain joins TRBV7-8 to TRBJ1-5; D gene uncertain. Germline assignment: CDR1 SGHVS and CDR2 FQNEAQ. The CDR3 consists of 15 residues. V was pared by 1 base and J by 2 bases, with 9 bases between. The CDR3 coding sequence is TGTGCCAGCAGCTTAGGTGCGGTGGGCAATCAGCCCCAGCATTTT. It specifies CASSLGAVGNQPQHF. Variable domain in full (rest from reference TRBV7-8 and TRBJ1-5): GAGVSQSPRYKVAKRGQDVALRCDPISGHVSLFWYQQALGQGPEFLTYFQNEAQLDKSGLPSDRFFAERPEGSVSTLKIQRTQQEDSAVYLCASSLGAVGNQPQHFGDGTRLSIL.

This clonotype was seen more than once but under ten times. The gene calls are TRBV20-1 and TRBJ2-1; TRBD2 is a possible D gene (5 bases). The germline V and J ends were trimmed by 8 bases and 8 bases, with 16 bases remaining between them. In germline, CDR1 is DFQATT, CDR2 SNEGSKA (reference sequence). The CDR3 contains 12 residues. The CDR3: CSPETSGYEQFF. The CDR3 DNA sequence: TGCAGTCCCGAAACTAGTGGGTATGAGCAGTTCTTC.

Ten or more counts support this clonotype. The chain couples TRBV6-5 to TRBJ1-2; D is undetermined. Trimming took 5 bases from V and 5 from J, leaving 12 bases between them. Germline V gene lookup returns CDR1 MNHEY and CDR2 SVGAGI. CDR3 length: 13 amino acids. CDR3 in amino acids: CASSNGYSYGYTF. CDR3 DNA sequence: TGTGCCAGCAGTAACGGTTATTCGTATGGCTACACCTTC.

This chain joins TRBV2 and TRBJ2-7; the match to TRBD2 covers 10 bases. Trimming at V came to 6 bases and at J to 4 bases, leaving 12 bases not matched to a gene. The CDR3 runs 16 residues. The V gene's germline CDR1 is SNHLY and CDR2 FYNNEI. CDR3 bases: TGTGCCAGCAGCTCCGCCCTAGCGGGAGTTTTATACGAGCAGTACTTC. Protein product: CASSSALAGVLYEQYF.

This clonotype has only a few counts. DNA for the CDR3: TGTGCCAGCAGTTACTCTCCTAGTCGGACTGAGCAGTTCTTC. Its protein is CASSYSPSRTEQFF. This chain joins TRBV6-5 and TRBJ2-1; D not resolved. CDR3 length: 14 amino acids. Germline V gene sequence: CDR1 MNHEY, CDR2 SVGAGI. Trimming left V 0 bases short and J 9 bases short, with 12 bases between.

In this sample, this clonotype turned up a few times. The V and J genes are TRBV6-1 and TRBJ2-7; D unclear. This CDR3 is 14 amino acids long. CDR1 is MNHNS, CDR2 SASEGT, per germline. Trimming shortened V by 9 bases and J by 3 bases, and 18 bases separated the two germline ends. CDR3 protein: CASSSHTPNYEQYF. The CDR3 bases are TGTGCCAGTAGCAGCCATACGCCCAACTACGAGCAGTACTTC.

There are a few counts of this clonotype. The chain has TRBV20-1 and TRBJ2-3; 13 bases match TRBD2. With V trimmed by 5 bases and J by 0 bases, 14 bases remained unmatched. CDR1 DFQATT and CDR2 SNEGSKA come from the germline V gene (reference sequence). The CDR3 consists of 19 residues. The CDR3 sequence: CSASPLAGGPIGSTDTQYF. The DNA for the CDR3 is TGCAGTGCTTCCCCACTAGCGGGGGGGCCTATAGGTAGCACAGATACGCAGTATTTT.